Listed here is a single T cell receptor beta chain. Its specificity is not known. The data were taken from a study of cytomegalovirus exposure and HLA in healthy donors. With 60 Vbeta and 13 Jbeta primers, the PCR was carried out. Under the authors' procedure: Later work found 80 million or so unique TCR beta chains, with about 10 million shared. Clones were read by immunoSEQ multiplex PCR, and TCRdb kept only the in-frame ones, dropping some. The V and J calls and clone size are taken from that table; D and trimming were inferred from the DNA. The sample holds some 160,000 clones, roughly 76% seen once. Unrecorded immune exposure was likely among donors, who were nominally healthy when sampled. CDR1 and CDR2 (germline): GTSNPN, SVGIG (reference sequence). The ends were cut back, 5 bases at V and 4 bases at J, with 20 bases in the middle. The CDR3 runs 15 residues. Whole-study findings and limits: There were approximately 150 TCR beta chains listed as cytomegalovirus-associated. Prior analysis indicated that the majority of TCR beta V segments exhibited productivity approximately 87% or approximately 30% of the time.

This clonotype was obtained from a male donor in good health and CMV-seronegative. The sample was PBMCs. The J gene is TRBJ1-2, the V gene TRBV30, with D possibly being TRBD1 (5 bases). CDR3 sequence reads: CAWAPDGGFGYGYTF. CDR3 DNA: TGTGCCTGGGCCCCGGACGGGGGTTTTGGCTATGGCTACACCTTC.